In this sample, the clone carrying this T cell receptor beta chain turned up a few times. This sample was taken from a study of early T cells in non-severe SARS-CoV-2 infection. TCRdb used MiXCR to reprocess the 5' RACE reads, holding one entry per CDR3 protein. The sample contains some 82,000 distinct CDR3 sequences, more than 10% of which appear only once. In germline, CDR1 is ENHRY, CDR2 SYGVKD. The CDR3 loop spans 12 amino acids. V was clipped by 10 bases and J by 4 bases, with 13 bases between them. The TCR was taken from an adult who was a healthcare worker with PCR-confirmed SARS-CoV-2 infection or an uninfected control (not recorded which). The sequenced sample was whole blood, obtained at baseline. The rearrangement joins TRBV10-3 to TRBJ1-2; no clear D. The CDR3 DNA reads as TGTGCCACAGGCCCCGACCCCTATGGCTACACCTTC. Encoded protein: CATGPDPYGYTF.